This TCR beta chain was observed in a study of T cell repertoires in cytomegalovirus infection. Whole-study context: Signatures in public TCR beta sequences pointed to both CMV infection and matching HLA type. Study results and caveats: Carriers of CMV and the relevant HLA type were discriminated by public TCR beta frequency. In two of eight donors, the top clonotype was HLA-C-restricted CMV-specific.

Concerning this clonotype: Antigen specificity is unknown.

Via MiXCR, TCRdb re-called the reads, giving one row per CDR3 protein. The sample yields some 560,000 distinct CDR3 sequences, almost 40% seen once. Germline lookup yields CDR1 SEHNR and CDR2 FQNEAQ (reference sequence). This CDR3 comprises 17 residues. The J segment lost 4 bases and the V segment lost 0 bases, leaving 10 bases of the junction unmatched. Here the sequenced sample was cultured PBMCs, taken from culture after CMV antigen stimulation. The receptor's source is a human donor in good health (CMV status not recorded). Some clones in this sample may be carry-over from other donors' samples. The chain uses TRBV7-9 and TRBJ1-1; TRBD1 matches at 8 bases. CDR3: CASSLAMTRGQGTEAFF. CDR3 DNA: TGTGCCAGCAGCTTAGCGATGACCAGGGGGCAGGGCACTGAAGCTTTCTTT.